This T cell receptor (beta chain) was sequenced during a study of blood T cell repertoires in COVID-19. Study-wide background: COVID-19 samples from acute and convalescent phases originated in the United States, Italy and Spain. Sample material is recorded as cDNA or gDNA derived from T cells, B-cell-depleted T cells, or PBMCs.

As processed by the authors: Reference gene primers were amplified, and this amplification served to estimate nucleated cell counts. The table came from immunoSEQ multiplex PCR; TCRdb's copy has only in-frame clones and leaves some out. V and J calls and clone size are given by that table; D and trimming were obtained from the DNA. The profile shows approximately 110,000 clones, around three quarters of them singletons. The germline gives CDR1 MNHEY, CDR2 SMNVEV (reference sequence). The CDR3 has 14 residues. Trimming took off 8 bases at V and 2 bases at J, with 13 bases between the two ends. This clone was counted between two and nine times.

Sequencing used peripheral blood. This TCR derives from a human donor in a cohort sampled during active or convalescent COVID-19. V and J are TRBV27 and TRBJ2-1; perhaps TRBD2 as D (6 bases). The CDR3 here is CASARGRTYNEQFF. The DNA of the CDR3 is TGTGCCAGCGCCCGGGGGAGGACCTACAATGAGCAGTTCTTC.